Given below is one T cell receptor beta chain in context. As yet, its antigen is unknown. The data derive from a study of OX40 agonist ivuxolimab in advanced cancers. Regarding the study as a whole: Among T cells, CD8+ cells averaged more expanded clones than CD4+ cells.

V was cut by 0 bases and J by 9 bases, with 9 bases left in between. CDR3 length equals 13 residues. Germline V lookup: CDR1 SGHAT, CDR2 FQNNGV. Assay: immunoSEQ multiplex PCR; the TCRdb copy retains only in-frame clones and omits some. The sample holds tens of thousands of clones; approximately 83% are singletons and the top ten take approximately 3%. The chain links TRBV11-2 to TRBJ2-4, with D hard to call. The TCR comes from an adult with an advanced solid tumor such as melanoma, head and neck, liver or kidney cancer. Sequenced here: CD4+ or CD8+ T cells sorted from blood, sampled in a trial of the OX40 agonist ivuxolimab. The CDR3 protein is CASSLDGSGIQYF. In nucleotides, the CDR3 is TGTGCCAGCAGCTTAGATGGGTCCGGCATTCAGTACTTC.